This TCR beta chain was sequenced for a study of CD8 T cells in ankylosing spondylitis. Study findings and constraints: CD8+ by phenotype, disease-linked clones were relatively rare in peripheral blood. Blood from ankylosing spondylitis patients appeared to carry a characteristic roughly eight-variant TCR beta motif.

This clonotype was seen at least ten times. Its antigen is undetermined. TCRdb independently ran MiXCR on the 5' RACE reads; one entry per CDR3 protein. The sample yields roughly 38,000 distinct CDR3 sequences, more than 15% seen once. The sequenced sample consisted of blood. The TCR comes from a male donor with ankylosing spondylitis or in good health (not recorded which).

CDR3 sequence: CASSRDSNQPQHF. CDR3 DNA: TGTGCCAGCAGTCGGGACAGTAATCAGCCCCAGCATTTT. J is TRBJ1-5 and V is TRBV28; 7 bases match TRBD1. This CDR3 region has 13 residues. The V gene end was trimmed by 5 bases and the J gene end by 4 bases; junction bases not matched to a gene: 2. The germline V gene encodes CDR1 MDHEN and CDR2 SYDVKM. Full variable domain (rest looked up from reference TRBV28 and TRBJ1-5): DVKVTQSSRYLVKRTGEKVFLECVQDMDHENMFWYRQDPGLGLRLIYFSYDVKMKEKGDIPEGYSVSREKKERFSLILESASTNQTSMYLCASSRDSNQPQHFGDGTRLSIL.